This TCR beta chain was captured by sequencing in a study of regulatory T cells in long-lasting Graves disease (dated by TCRdb to the early 2020s). Some background on the complete study: Antithyroid drugs had been taken for less than 3 months by newly diagnosed Graves' disease patients. Peripheral blood TCR sequencing and RNA sequencing compared persistent Graves' disease patients with newly diagnosed Graves' disease patients. The study was registered as a clinical trial and conducted in China. A total of some 35 samples underwent TCR sequencing, from about 13 patients with persistent Graves' disease and 20 or so patients with newly diagnosed Graves' disease. General study outcomes and caveats: The small sample size was acknowledged by the authors as a limitation that may reduce accuracy. Persistent Graves' disease patients showed lower TCR Shannon entropy and fewer highly expanded clones than newly diagnosed patients, suggesting clonal expansion. Persistent disease showed preferential use of TRBV28, TRBJ1-2 and TRBJ2-5, whereas newly diagnosed disease favored TRBV20-1 and TRBJ2-1. Sequencing and analysis were limited to the TCR beta chain. More public clonotypes were shared among persistent patients (2,741) than among newly diagnosed patients (approximately 1,000). Only peripheral blood was studied, because thyroid tissue, the primary lesion, was inaccessible.

In its sample, this clonotype was seen a few times. The clone's antigen remains unknown. Base qualities are not provided; no much larger clone lies one nucleotide away. Libraries came from multiplex PCR. Sequencing was carried out with an Illumina HiSeq 4000. CDR3 regions were amplified by Arm-PCR with iRepertoire HTBI primers to construct TCR beta libraries. Before sequencing, the PCR products underwent gel purification. On the authors' methods: Across samples, approximately 68 TRBV and roughly 15 TRBJ segments were identified and used for gene usage analysis of CDR3 amino acid clonotypes. Filtered high-quality paired reads were merged into contigs using COPE and FqMerger. Contigs were aligned with BLAST to IMGT TRBV, TRBD and TRBJ reference genes, and CDR3 was defined per IMGT. Clonotypes above 0.1% frequency were classified as highly expanded clones. Repertoire diversity was measured by Shannon entropy, and V-J evenness by the Gini coefficient. Clonotypes shared by more than one individual were considered public. In TCRdb, the public reads were trimmed at Q25 with fastp and aligned with MiXCR, with productive beta chains retained. Rows are combined by CDR3 protein, so each entry shows the most common genes and DNA. TCRdb, not the original authors, processed these V and J calls. Counted in this sample were 250,000 or so distinct CDR3 sequences; roughly a fifth of them appeared once. About 14% of the sample rests with the top ten.

The sample's time point, from its label and the paper: newly diagnosed GD, antithyroid drugs for less than 3 months. RNA was extracted from PBMCs in TRIzol for both TCR sequencing and RNA sequencing. The diagnosis of Graves' disease followed American Thyroid Association guidelines. Recruitment of patients was carried out at an endocrinology department in Xi'an, China. Each patient gave about 10 milliliters of peripheral blood, collected in an EDTA anticoagulant tube. PBMCs were isolated by Ficoll Paque Plus density gradient separation without further T cell sorting. An Agilent 2100 Bioanalyzer and agarose gel were used to check RNA quality, while a NanoDrop 2000 measured RNA concentration. The CDR1 and CDR2 encoded by the germline V gene are KGHSH and LQKENI. The CDR3 sequence holds 16 residues, the cysteine and phenylalanine included. Only CDR3 DNA is held: 48 bases, read in frame from base 1. The V end loses 6 bases and the J end loses 0 bases, and a stretch of 17 bases separates them.

The sequence joins TRBV18 to TRBJ1-2; TRBD1 could be the D gene, as 6 bases match. This receptor was taken from a female donor with Graves disease. The sample consisted of peripheral blood mononuclear cells (PBMCs), taken at new diagnosis, from a patient treated with antithyroid drugs. Read as DNA, the sequence is TGTGCCAGCTCCCAAAAGGGGGGACATCCTAACTATGGCTACACCTTC. The encoded protein is CASSQKGGHPNYGYTF.